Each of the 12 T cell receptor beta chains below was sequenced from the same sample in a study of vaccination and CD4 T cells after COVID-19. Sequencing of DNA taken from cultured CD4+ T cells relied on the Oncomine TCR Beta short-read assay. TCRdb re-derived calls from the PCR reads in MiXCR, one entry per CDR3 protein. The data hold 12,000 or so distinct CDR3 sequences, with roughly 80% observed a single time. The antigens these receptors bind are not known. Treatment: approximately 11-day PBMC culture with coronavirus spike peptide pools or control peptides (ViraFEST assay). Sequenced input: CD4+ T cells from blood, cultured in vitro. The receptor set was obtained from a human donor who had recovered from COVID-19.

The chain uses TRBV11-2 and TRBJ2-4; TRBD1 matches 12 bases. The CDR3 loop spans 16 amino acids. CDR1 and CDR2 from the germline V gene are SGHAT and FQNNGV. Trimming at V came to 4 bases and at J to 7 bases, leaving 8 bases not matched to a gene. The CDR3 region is CASSSYGTGGRNIQYF. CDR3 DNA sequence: TGTGCCAGCAGCTCATACGGGACAGGGGGCAGGAACATTCAGTACTTC.

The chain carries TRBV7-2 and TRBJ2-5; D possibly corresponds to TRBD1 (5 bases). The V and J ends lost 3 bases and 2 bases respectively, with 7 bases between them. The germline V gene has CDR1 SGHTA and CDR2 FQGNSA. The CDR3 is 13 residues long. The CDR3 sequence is CASSLGQQETQYF. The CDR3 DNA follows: TGTGCCAGCAGCTTGGGGCAGCAAGAGACCCAGTACTTC.

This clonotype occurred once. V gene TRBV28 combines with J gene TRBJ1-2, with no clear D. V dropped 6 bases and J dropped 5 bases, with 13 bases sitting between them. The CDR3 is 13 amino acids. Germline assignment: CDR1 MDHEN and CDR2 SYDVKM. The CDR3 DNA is TGTGCCAGCAGCTCCGAGGAGCGTTATGGCTACACCTTC. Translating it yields CASSSEERYGYTF.

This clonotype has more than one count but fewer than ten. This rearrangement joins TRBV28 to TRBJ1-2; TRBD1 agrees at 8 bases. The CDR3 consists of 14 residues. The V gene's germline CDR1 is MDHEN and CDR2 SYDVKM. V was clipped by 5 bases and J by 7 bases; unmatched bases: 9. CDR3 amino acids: CASSRGQGGSGYTF. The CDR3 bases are TGTGCCAGCAGTCGCGGACAGGGAGGATCTGGCTACACCTTC.

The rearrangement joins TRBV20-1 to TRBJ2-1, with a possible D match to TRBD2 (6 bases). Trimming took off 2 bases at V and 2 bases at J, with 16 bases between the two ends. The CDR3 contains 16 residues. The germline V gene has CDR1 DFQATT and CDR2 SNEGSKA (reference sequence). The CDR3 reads CSARSATSSTYNEQFF. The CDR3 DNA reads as TGCAGTGCTAGAAGCGCAACTAGCAGTACCTACAATGAGCAGTTCTTC.

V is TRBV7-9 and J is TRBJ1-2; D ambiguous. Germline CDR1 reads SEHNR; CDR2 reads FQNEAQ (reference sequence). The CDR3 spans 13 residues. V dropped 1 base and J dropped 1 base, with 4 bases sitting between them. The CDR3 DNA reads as TGTGCCAGCAGCTTAGACAGTAACTATGGCTACACCTTC. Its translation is CASSLDSNYGYTF.

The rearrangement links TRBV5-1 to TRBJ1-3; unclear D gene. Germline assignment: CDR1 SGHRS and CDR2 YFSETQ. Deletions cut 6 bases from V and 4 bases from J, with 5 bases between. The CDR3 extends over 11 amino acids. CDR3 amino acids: CASTVGNTIYF. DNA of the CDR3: TGCGCCAGCACGGTCGGAAACACCATATATTTT.

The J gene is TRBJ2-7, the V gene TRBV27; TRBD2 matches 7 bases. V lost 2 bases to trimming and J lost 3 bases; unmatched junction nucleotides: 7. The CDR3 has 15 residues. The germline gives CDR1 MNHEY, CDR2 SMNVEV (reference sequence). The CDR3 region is CASSLVWERGYEQYF. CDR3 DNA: TGTGCCAGCAGTTTAGTGTGGGAGCGGGGCTACGAGCAGTACTTC.

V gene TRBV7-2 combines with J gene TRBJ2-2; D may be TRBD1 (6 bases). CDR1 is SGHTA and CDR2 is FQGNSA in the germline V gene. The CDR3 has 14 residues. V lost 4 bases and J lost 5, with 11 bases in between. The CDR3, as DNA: TGTGCCAGCAGCTACTACAGGGCGACCGGGGAGCTGTTTTTT. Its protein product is CASSYYRATGELFF.

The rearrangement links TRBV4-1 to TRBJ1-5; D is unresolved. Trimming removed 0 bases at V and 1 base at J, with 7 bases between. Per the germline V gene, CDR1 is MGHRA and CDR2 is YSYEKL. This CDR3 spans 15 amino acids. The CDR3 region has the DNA TGCGCCAGCAGCCAAGATGTCATCAGCAATCAGCCCCAGCATTTT. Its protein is CASSQDVISNQPQHF.

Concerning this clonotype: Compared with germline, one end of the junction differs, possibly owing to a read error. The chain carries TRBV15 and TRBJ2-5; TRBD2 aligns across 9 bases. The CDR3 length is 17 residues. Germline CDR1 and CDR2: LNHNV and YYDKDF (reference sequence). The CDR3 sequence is CAASRETLAGRGETQYF. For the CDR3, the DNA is TGTGCCGCCAGCAGAGAAACCCTAGCGGGAAGGGGGGAGACCCAGTACTTC.

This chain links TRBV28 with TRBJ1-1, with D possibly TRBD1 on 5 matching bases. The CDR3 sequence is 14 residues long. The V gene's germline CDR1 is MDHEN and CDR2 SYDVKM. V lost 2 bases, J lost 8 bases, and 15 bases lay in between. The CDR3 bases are TGTGCCAGCAGTTTAATCGTCAGGGAGGCCGAAGCTTTCTTT. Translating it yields CASSLIVREAEAFF.